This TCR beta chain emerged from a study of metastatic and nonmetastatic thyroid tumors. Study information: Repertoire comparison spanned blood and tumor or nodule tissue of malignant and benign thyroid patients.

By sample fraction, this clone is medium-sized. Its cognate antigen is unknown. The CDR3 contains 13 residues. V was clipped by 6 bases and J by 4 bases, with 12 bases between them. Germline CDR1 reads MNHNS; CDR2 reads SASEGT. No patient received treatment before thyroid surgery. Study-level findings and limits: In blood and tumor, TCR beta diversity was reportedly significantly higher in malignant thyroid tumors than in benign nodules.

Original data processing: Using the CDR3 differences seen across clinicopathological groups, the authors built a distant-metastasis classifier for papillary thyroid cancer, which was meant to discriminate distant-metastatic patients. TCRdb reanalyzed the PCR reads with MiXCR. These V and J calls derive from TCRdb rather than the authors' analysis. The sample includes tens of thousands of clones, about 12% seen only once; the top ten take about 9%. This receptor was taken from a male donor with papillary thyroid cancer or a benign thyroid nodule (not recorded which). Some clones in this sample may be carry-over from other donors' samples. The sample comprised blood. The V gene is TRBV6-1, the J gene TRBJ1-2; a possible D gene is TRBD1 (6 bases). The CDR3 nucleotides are TGTGCCAGCAGACTGGACAGCAGCTATGGCTACACCTTC. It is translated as CASRLDSSYGYTF.